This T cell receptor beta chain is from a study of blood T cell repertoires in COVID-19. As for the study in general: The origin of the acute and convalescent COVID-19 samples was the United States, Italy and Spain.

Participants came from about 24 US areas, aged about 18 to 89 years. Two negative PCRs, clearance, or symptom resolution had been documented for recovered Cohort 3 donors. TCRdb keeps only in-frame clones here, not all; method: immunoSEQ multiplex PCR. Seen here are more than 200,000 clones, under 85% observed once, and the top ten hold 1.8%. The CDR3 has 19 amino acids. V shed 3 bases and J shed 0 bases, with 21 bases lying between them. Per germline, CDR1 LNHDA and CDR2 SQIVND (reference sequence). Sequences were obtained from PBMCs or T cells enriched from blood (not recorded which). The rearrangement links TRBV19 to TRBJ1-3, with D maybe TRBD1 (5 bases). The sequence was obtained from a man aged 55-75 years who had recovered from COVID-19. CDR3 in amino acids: CASSMGRRVTGSSGNTIYF. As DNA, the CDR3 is TGTGCCAGTAGTATGGGGCGAAGGGTCACGGGTAGCTCTGGAAACACCATATATTTT.